The clone carrying this T cell receptor beta chain was seen many times. This entry comes from a study of blood T cells in healthy people across ages. Germline-derived CDR1 and CDR2 are KGHSH and LQKENI. J was trimmed by 2 bases and V by 4 bases; bases with no gene match: 4. The CDR3 spans 15 residues. The authors ran a second PCR of about 6 to 12 cycles using a sample-barcoded 5' primer and a J-beta primer mix. From the 5' RACE reads, TCRdb called clonotypes with MiXCR, one entry per CDR3 protein. Of over 1,500,000 distinct CDR3 sequences detected, about 49% appear once; the ten largest clones hold around 2.1%.

The source is a woman aged 40 to 50 in good health. The rearrangement links TRBV18 to TRBJ2-1, with TRBD1 identical over 8 bases. Source material: blood. The CDR3 sequence: CASSRGQGPYNEQFF. DNA of the CDR3: TGTGCCAGCTCACGCGGACAGGGCCCCTACAATGAGCAGTTCTTC.